Presented here are 20 T cell receptor beta chains from one specimen sequenced in a study of memory CD4+ T cells and cytomegalovirus serostatus (dated by TCRdb to about 2019). To prepare the library, the immunoSEQ multiplex PCR assay was applied. TCRdb re-hosts the immuneACCESS table, in-frame sequences only. Its copies lack some clones; in the studies checked, an unresolved V gene accounts for under half of them, and the cause for the rest is not known. The table for this sample lists approximately 50,000 clones; roughly 78% of them were counted only once. The leading ten clones occupy 0.65% to 0.7% of the sample. A FACSAria II was used to sort memory CD4+ T cells, defined as single viable CD3+CD4+CD8-CD45RO+ cells. The sample comprised memory CD4+ T cells from blood. These receptors all stem from an adult in good health and CMV-seronegative.

A word on this clone: This same CDR3 is encoded by further DNA sequences in the sample. The V and J genes are TRBV7-6 and TRBJ2-3; 12 bases match TRBD2. CDR1 and CDR2 from the germline V gene are SGHVS and FNYEAQ. Trimming removed 5 bases from V and 3 bases from J; junction bases left unmatched: 6. This CDR3 is 16 amino acids long. The CDR3 DNA reads as TGTGCCAGCAGCCGACTAGCGGGAGATAAGACAGATACGCAGTATTTT. Its translation: CASSRLAGDKTDTQYF.

This chain uses TRBV5-4 with TRBJ1-6; TRBD1 agrees at 7 bases. The CDR3 extends over 14 amino acids. V was pared by 3 bases and J by 5 bases, with 2 bases of the junction left unmatched. From germline, CDR1 is SGHNT and CDR2 YYREEE (reference sequence). CDR3 amino acids: CASSSTGNNSPLHF. CDR3 bases: TGTGCCAGCAGCTCGACAGGGAATAATTCACCCCTCCACTTT.

The J gene is TRBJ2-7, the V gene TRBV23-1, with 7 bases aligning to TRBD1. TRBV23-1 is flagged as an ORF with uncertain function. The CDR3 covers 16 residues. V gave up 5 bases and J gave up 3 bases; unmatched junction bases: 13. CDR3 bases: TGCGCCAGCAGTACTCCCGAGACAGGGCCAGACTACGAGCAGTACTTC. It specifies CASSTPETGPDYEQYF.

The chain is built from TRBV2 and TRBJ1-4; D possibly corresponds to TRBD1 (6 bases). CDR3 length equals 15 residues. Trimming took 1 base from V and 5 from J, leaving 11 bases between them. Germline values: CDR1 SNHLY, CDR2 FYNNEI. Written as DNA, the CDR3 is TGTGCCAGCAGTGAAGGTACAGGGAGGAATGAAAAACTGTTTTTT. This encodes CASSEGTGRNEKLFF.

V is TRBV11-3 and J is TRBJ2-7, with D perhaps TRBD2 (6 bases). CDR3 length: 15 amino acids. V gave up 6 bases and J gave up 3 bases, with 18 bases separating them. CDR1 SGHNT and CDR2 YENEEA come from the germline V gene. CDR3 sequence (DNA): TGTGCCAGCAGGCGGACTACGGTGACTTTCTACGAGCAGTACTTC. It codes for CASRRTTVTFYEQYF.

The rearrangement joins TRBV6-5 to TRBJ1-1, with D tentatively TRBD1 (6 bases). The CDR3 totals 14 residues. Deletions cut 6 bases from V and 4 bases from J, with 15 bases between. Germline CDR1 is MNHEY and CDR2 is SVGAGI. CDR3: CASSGQGKATEAFF. CDR3 nucleotide sequence: TGTGCCAGCAGCGGGCAGGGGAAGGCCACTGAAGCTTTCTTT.

DNA for the CDR3: TGTGCCAGCAGTCCCGTCCCCGGGGAGGGGGCTCGCAATGAGCAGTTCTTC. It codes for CASSPVPGEGARNEQFF. The chain combines TRBV5-4 with TRBJ2-1; D assignment may be TRBD1 or TRBD2 (7 bases each). V was cut by 5 bases and J by 6 bases, with 24 bases left in between. The CDR3 sequence is 17 residues long. The germline V gene encodes CDR1 SGHNT and CDR2 YYREEE (reference sequence).

This chain joins TRBV6-1 and TRBJ2-7; D assignment may be TRBD1 or TRBD2 (5 bases each). From germline, CDR1 is MNHNS and CDR2 SASEGT. The CDR3 covers 13 residues. Trimming left V 4 bases short and J 4 bases short, with 11 bases between. CDR3 sequence: CASSVAGRYEQYF. Here the CDR3 DNA reads TGTGCCAGCAGTGTGGCAGGGAGATACGAGCAGTACTTC.

The chain carries TRBV1 and TRBJ2-7; the table calls TRBD2, which could not be checked here. TRBV1 is annotated as a pseudogene. The CDR3 has 17 amino acids. The CDR3 DNA reads TGCACCAGCAGCCCCTTAATGAAGCGGGATTGCCGATACGAGCAGTACTTC. Its protein is CTSSPLMKRDCRYEQYF.

The rearrangement uses TRBV30 and TRBJ2-1; D tentatively reads TRBD1 or TRBD2 (5 bases each). Trimming left V 1 base short and J 9 bases short, with 10 bases between. This CDR3 comprises 12 residues. Looked up from germline, CDR1 is GTSNPN and CDR2 is SVGIG (reference sequence). CDR3 amino acids: CAWSAVGTEQFF. The CDR3 region has the DNA TGTGCCTGGAGTGCGGTGGGGACTGAGCAGTTCTTC.

The V and J genes are TRBV6-5 and TRBJ2-7, with 10 positions matching TRBD1. Germline values: CDR1 MNHEY, CDR2 SVGAGI. The CDR3 runs to 15 residues. The junction had 9 bases not matched to a gene; V was cut back by 6 bases and J by 4 bases. In DNA, the CDR3 is TGTGCCAGCAGCCGATCCGGGACAGGGGAGTACGAGCAGTACTTC. Its protein product is CASSRSGTGEYEQYF.

The chain carries TRBV30 and TRBJ2-3, with a possible D match to TRBD1 (6 bases). The CDR3 contains 13 residues. V lost 6 bases and J 2 bases, leaving 12 bases between the germline ends. Germline-derived CDR1 and CDR2 are GTSNPN and SVGIG (reference sequence). CDR3 sequence reads: CACRDKNTDTQYF. The CDR3 DNA is TGTGCCTGCCGGGACAAAAACACAGATACGCAGTATTTT.

This clone turned up a few times. The chain combines TRBV30 with TRBJ2-3; D is unresolved. Trimming removed 3 bases from V and 1 base from J, with 8 bases in between. CDR3 length: 13 amino acids. Germline CDR1 GTSNPN, CDR2 SVGIG (reference sequence). This chain's CDR3 is CAWSFPGTDTQYF. DNA for the CDR3: TGTGCCTGGAGCTTTCCGGGCACAGATACGCAGTATTTT.

With regard to this clone: The junction does not match germline at one end; this may be a read error. This chain uses TRBV7-2 with TRBJ2-3; a possible D gene is TRBD2 (5 bases). From germline, CDR1 is SGHTA and CDR2 FQGNSA. The CDR3 spans 12 residues. The DNA of the CDR3 is TGTGCCAGCAGCTTAGAGGTGGGAGCTGGGGATTTT. Its translation is CASSLEVGAGDF.

A few counts support this clone. The chain employs TRBV5-1 and TRBJ1-3; no definite D call. V was trimmed by 0 bases and J by 0 bases, leaving 10 bases between them. The CDR3 covers 16 residues. CDR1 and CDR2 (germline): SGHRS, YFSETQ. CDR3 region: CASSLGWGSSGNTIYF. The CDR3 DNA is TGCGCCAGCAGCTTGGGGTGGGGATCCTCTGGAAACACCATATATTTT.

This chain connects TRBV7-3 to TRBJ2-6; a possible D gene is TRBD1 (6 bases). Per germline, CDR1 SGHTA and CDR2 FQGTGA. V shed 2 bases and J shed 2 bases, with 10 bases lying between them. The CDR3 runs 16 residues. CDR3 nucleotides: TGTGCCAGCAGCTTAGGGCCAGGGGCTGGGGCCAACGTCCTGACTTTC. It yields the protein CASSLGPGAGANVLTF.

The chain employs TRBV4-1 and TRBJ1-5, with D possibly matching TRBD1 (5 bases). The CDR3 runs 16 residues. V lost 0 bases and J lost 0, with 9 bases in between. CDR1 MGHRA and CDR2 YSYEKL come from the germline V gene. DNA of the CDR3: TGCGCCAGCAGCCAAGAATGGAGGGGTAGCAATCAGCCCCAGCATTTT. It specifies CASSQEWRGSNQPQHF.

The V gene is TRBV28, the J gene TRBJ2-6; D possibly corresponds to TRBD2 (5 bases). The germline V gene has CDR1 MDHEN and CDR2 SYDVKM. The CDR3 sequence is 15 residues long. V lost 7 bases and J 2 bases, leaving 12 bases between the germline ends. CDR3 amino acids: CASTIAGAGANVLTF. CDR3 nucleotide sequence: TGTGCCAGCACGATTGCCGGGGCTGGGGCCAACGTCCTGACTTTC.

This rearrangement joins TRBV19 to TRBJ2-7; 9 bases fit TRBD2. Germline CDR1 LNHDA, CDR2 SQIVND (reference sequence). This CDR3 is built from 15 residues. With 5 bases clipped from V and 2 bases from J, the junction kept 7 bases outside the gene matches. This chain's CDR3 is CASSRASGETYEQYF. The CDR3 coding sequence is TGTGCCAGTAGTCGCGCTAGCGGGGAAACCTACGAGCAGTACTTC.

The genes are TRBV7-9 and TRBJ2-7; D is possibly TRBD2 (5 bases). The CDR3 totals 15 residues. Trimming took 3 bases from V and 3 from J, leaving 15 bases between them. Germline V lookup: CDR1 SEHNR, CDR2 FQNEAQ (reference sequence). Here the CDR3 reads CASSFPWTGNYEQYF. CDR3 DNA sequence: TGTGCCAGCAGCTTTCCGTGGACGGGGAACTACGAGCAGTACTTC.